Shown below are 19 T cell receptor beta chains from a single sample sequenced in a study of shared clonotypes between healthy human individuals. Here immunoSEQ multiplex PCR was the method, and the copy in TCRdb shows in-frame clones only, minus some. Seen here are about 980,000 clones, about three quarters observed once, and the top ten hold nearly 1.5%. Sequencing input: memory CD4+ T cells sorted from blood. Subset indicated: CD45RA-negative fraction. Receptors originate from a man in his late teens or twenties in good health.

This rearrangement joins TRBV18 to TRBJ2-1, with D unclear. The CDR3 spans 12 residues. CDR1 is KGHSH, CDR2 LQKENI, per germline. V lost 3 bases, J lost 5 bases, and 5 bases lay in between. The CDR3 loop reads CASSPDHNEQFF. CDR3 coding DNA: TGTGCCAGCTCACCCGACCACAATGAGCAGTTCTTC.

The chain is built from TRBV19 and TRBJ2-2, with 8 bases that match TRBD2. J lost 0 bases, V lost 8 bases, and 17 bases had no gene match. This CDR3 spans 19 amino acids. Germline V gene data show CDR1 as LNHDA and CDR2 as SQIVND (reference sequence). CDR3 in amino acids: CASSHGYGRGTPNTGELFF. As DNA, the CDR3 is TGTGCCAGTTCTCATGGTTACGGGAGGGGAACGCCGAACACCGGGGAGCTGTTTTTT. The whole variable domain, filled in from reference TRBV19 and TRBJ2-2, reads DGGITQSPKYLFRKEGQNVTLSCEQNLNHDAMYWYRQDPGQGLRLIYYSQIVNDFQKGDIAEGYSVSREKKESFPLTVTSAQKNPTAFYLCASSHGYGRGTPNTGELFFGEGSRLTVL.

The rearrangement joins TRBV30 to TRBJ2-5; D may correspond to TRBD1 or TRBD2 (6 bases each). V lost 3 bases, J lost 1 base, and 21 bases lay in between. This CDR3 has 17 amino acids. The germline V gene has CDR1 GTSNPN and CDR2 SVGIG (reference sequence). The CDR3, as DNA: TGTGCCTGGAGCCGAGGGGGGTCCACGCTGTTCCAAGAGACCCAGTACTTC. This gives the protein CAWSRGGSTLFQETQYF.

The V gene is TRBV13, the J gene TRBJ2-5; TRBD2 agrees at 7 bases. Germline loops: CDR1 PRHDT, CDR2 FYEKMQ (reference sequence). V was clipped by 5 bases and J by 5 bases; unmatched bases: 8. This CDR3 comprises 14 residues. Written as DNA, the CDR3 is TGTGCCAGCAGCCGAGAGGGACTAATTGAGACCCAGTACTTC. Its protein is CASSREGLIETQYF.

Only one count was recorded for this clone. Other DNA sequences from this sample encode an identical CDR3 as well. J is TRBJ1-2 and V is TRBV7-2; 7 positions match TRBD1. The junction had 1 base not matched to a gene; V was cut back by 1 base and J by 8 bases. The germline V gene has CDR1 SGHTA and CDR2 FQGNSA. This CDR3 spans 12 amino acids. CDR3 sequence (DNA): TGTGCCAGCAGCTTAGGACAGGGAGGCTACACCTTC. Translated: CASSLGQGGYTF.

This clone was counted a few times. A read error may produce the germline difference seen at one junction end. CDR3 residues: CAWSDRWGAVF. In nucleotides, the CDR3 is TGTGCCTGGAGTGACAGGTGGGGAGCTGTTTTT. The V call is TRBV30, the J call TRBJ2-2; D could derive from TRBD1 or TRBD2 (5 bases each). Germline values: CDR1 GTSNPN, CDR2 SVGIG (reference sequence). The CDR3 covers 11 residues. The full variable domain, with the rest looked up from reference TRBV30 and TRBJ2-2, is SQTIHQWPATLVQPVGSPLSLECTVEGTSNPNLYWYRQAAGRGLQLLFYSVGIGQISSEVPQNLSASRPQDRQFILSSKKLLLSDSGFYLCAWSDRWGAVFGEGSRLTVL.

The chain links TRBV5-8 to TRBJ2-7; maybe TRBD2 (5 bases). There are 13 residues in the CDR3. The ends were cut back, 6 bases at V and 2 bases at J, with 12 bases in the middle. Germline V lookup: CDR1 SGHTS, CDR2 YDEGEE. The CDR3 loop is CASMGDRTYEQYF. CDR3 in DNA: TGTGCCAGCATGGGAGATAGGACCTACGAGCAGTACTTC.

This clone was observed many times. The V gene is TRBV2, the J gene TRBJ1-1; D gene ambiguous. Germline V gene lookup returns CDR1 SNHLY and CDR2 FYNNEI. There are 14 residues in the CDR3. V was cut by 2 bases and J by 1 base, with 8 bases left in between. In nucleotides, the CDR3 is TGTGCCAGCAGTGAACAGCCCGCGAACACTGAAGCTTTCTTT. This encodes CASSEQPANTEAFF.

The chain uses TRBV9 and TRBJ1-4; D not certain. Per germline, CDR1 SGDLS and CDR2 YYNGEE. There are 14 residues in the CDR3. Trimming removed 3 bases at V and 0 bases at J, with 6 bases between. The CDR3 sequence is CASSGGATNEKLFF. DNA of the CDR3: TGTGCCAGCAGCGGGGGAGCAACTAATGAAAAACTGTTTTTT. Supplemented by reference TRBV9 and TRBJ1-4, the full variable domain reads DSGVTQTPKHLITATGQRVTLRCSPRSGDLSVYWYQQSLDQGLQFLIQYYNGEERAKGNILERFSAQQFPDLHSELNLSSLELGDSALYFCASSGGATNEKLFFGSGTQLSVL.

The chain employs TRBV7-2 and TRBJ1-5; D call uncertain. With 5 bases removed from V and 0 bases from J, the gap between germline ends came to 5 bases. CDR3 length equals 13 residues. The germline gives CDR1 SGHTA, CDR2 FQGNSA. CDR3 nucleotides: TGTGCCAGCAGCCCCCATAGCAATCAGCCCCAGCATTTT. Translated: CASSPHSNQPQHF.

The table lists this clone with a few counts. V gene TRBV18 combines with J gene TRBJ1-1; D is possibly TRBD1 (6 bases). Germline CDR1 reads KGHSH; CDR2 reads LQKENI. CDR3 length equals 13 residues. Deletions cut 5 bases from V and 7 bases from J, with 14 bases between. The CDR3 DNA reads as TGTGCCAGCTCAGATGGACAGACGTTTGAAGCTTTCTTT. Its protein is CASSDGQTFEAFF. Full variable domain (missing parts from reference TRBV18 and TRBJ1-1): NAGVMQNPRHLVRRRGQEARLRCSPMKGHSHVYWYRQLPEEGLKFMVYLQKENIIDESGMPKERFSAEFPKEGPSILRIQQVVRGDSAAYFCASSDGQTFEAFFGQGTRLTVV.

The chain is built from TRBV10-2 and TRBJ2-7; D unresolved. Germline V lookup: CDR1 WSHSY, CDR2 SAAADI. Deletions cut 0 bases from V and 3 bases from J, with 15 bases between. This CDR3 has 16 residues. CDR3 sequence (DNA): TGCGCCAGCAGTGAGTCGACAAGTCGAAAAGGCTACGAGCAGTACTTC. This encodes CASSESTSRKGYEQYF.

The chain links TRBV29-1 to TRBJ1-4; D unresolved. The CDR3 has 14 residues. Germline CDR1 SQVTM, CDR2 ANQGSEA. V lost 7 bases, J lost 5 bases, and 17 bases lay in between. The CDR3 loop reads CSATTTAGNEKLFF. CDR3 DNA: TGCAGCGCAACTACAACGGCGGGAAATGAAAAACTGTTTTTT.

V and J are TRBV4-2 and TRBJ2-7; D is unresolved. V dropped 0 bases and J dropped 1 base, with 1 base sitting between them. Looked up from germline, CDR1 is LGHNA and CDR2 is YNFKEQ. The CDR3 consists of 12 residues. CDR3 in amino acids: CASSQESYEQYF. CDR3 DNA: TGTGCCAGCAGCCAAGAGTCCTACGAGCAGTACTTC.

As DNA, the CDR3 is TGCGCCAGCAGCTTGGTAGGGGATCTTTACGAGCAGTACTTC. Its protein product is CASSLVGDLYEQYF. V and J are TRBV5-1 and TRBJ2-7, with D possibly being TRBD1 (5 bases). CDR3 length: 14 amino acids. Looked up from germline, CDR1 is SGHRS and CDR2 is YFSETQ. Trimming removed 0 bases from V and 4 bases from J, with 11 bases in between.

This chain joins TRBV7-2 and TRBJ1-5; 9 positions match TRBD1. J gave up 6 bases and V 5 bases, and 11 bases lay outside the gene matches. Looked up from germline, CDR1 is SGHTA and CDR2 is FQGNSA. The CDR3 is 16 amino acids. The CDR3: CASSKGQGWDGQPQHF. The CDR3 region has the DNA TGTGCCAGCAGCAAGGGACAGGGATGGGACGGTCAGCCCCAGCATTTT.

V and J are TRBV7-2 and TRBJ1-6; TRBD1 is a possible D gene (6 bases). Germline V lookup: CDR1 SGHTA, CDR2 FQGNSA. V was shortened by 3 bases and J by 10 bases, with 16 bases between the two germline ends. The length of the CDR3 is 15 residues. The CDR3 nucleotides read TGTGCCAGCAGCTTGGACAGTAGCCCCAGGTCACCCCTCCACTTT. Protein sequence: CASSLDSSPRSPLHF.

A word on this clone: A junction boundary mismatches the germline segment, possibly from a read error. The V and J genes are TRBV6-6 and TRBJ2-7; TRBD1 matches at 9 bases. This CDR3 comprises 12 residues. Germline V gives CDR1 MNHNY, CDR2 SVGAGI (reference sequence). The CDR3 sequence is CASRDRGPGEVF. The CDR3 bases are TGTGCCAGCAGGGACAGGGGACCAGGGGAGGTCTTC.

A note on this clone: Other DNA variants within this sample encode the same CDR3. V and J are TRBV7-8 and TRBJ1-4; no reliable D call. This CDR3 has 15 residues. Germline assignment: CDR1 SGHVS and CDR2 FQNEAQ. Between the trimmed V and J ends, which lost 1 base and 3 bases, there was a span of 9 bases. CDR3 in DNA: TGTGCCAGCAGCTTAGTGGGCGGTCCTAATGAAAAACTGTTTTTT. Protein: CASSLVGGPNEKLFF.